The clone carrying this TCR beta chain has a single count. This CDR3 comprises 14 residues. Germline CDR1 and CDR2: SGDLS and YYNGEE. With 3 bases clipped from V and 10 bases from J, the junction kept 8 bases outside the gene matches. Here immunoSEQ multiplex PCR was the method, and the copy in TCRdb shows in-frame clones only, minus some. The sample includes roughly 200,000 clones, about 87% of them seen just once. This specimen belongs to a study of blood T cell repertoires in COVID-19. The material sequenced was peripheral blood. The rearrangement links TRBV9 to TRBJ2-1, with TRBD2 matching over 9 bases. This clonotype was obtained from a woman between 25 and 40 years old with acute or convalescent COVID-19. The CDR3 sequence: CASSGISGSLEQFF. The CDR3, as DNA: TGTGCCAGCAGCGGTATTAGCGGGAGCTTAGAGCAGTTCTTC.